This TCR beta chain was identified during a study of radiotherapy plus CTLA-4 blockade in lung cancer. Study-wide background: In roughly 19% of patients, objective responses were seen; 30% to 35% had disease control.

The CDR3 consists of 14 residues. Germline loops: CDR1 SGDLS, CDR2 YYNGEE. Trimming cost V 4 bases and J 1 base, with 11 bases left between them. Measured with immunoSEQ multiplex PCR; TCRdb has only the in-frame clones, and not every one. Here the sample spans over 30,000 clones, just under 80% being singletons. Points on this clone: Antigen specificity is unknown.

Overall study results and limits: There was expansion of tumor-derived TCR clones in blood after radiotherapy plus ipilimumab. According to reports, early shifts in blood T cell clones, alongside interferon-beta, forecast response most accurately.

The specimen comprised peripheral blood, sampled from a patient treated with radiotherapy plus ipilimumab. This sequence was found in a human donor with non-small cell lung cancer that progressed on radiotherapy plus ipilimumab. The V and J genes are TRBV9 and TRBJ2-5, with D possibly TRBD2 on 5 matching bases. The CDR3 protein is CASSPGGFQETQYF. The CDR3 nucleotides are TGTGCCAGCAGCCCGGGCGGGTTCCAAGAGACCCAGTACTTC.